The 9 T cell receptor beta chains reported below all come from one sample, sequenced in a study of cytomegalovirus exposure and HLA in healthy donors (dated by TCRdb to the late 2010s). The method was the immunoSEQ multiplex PCR assay. For the multiplex PCR, a mixture combining 60 forward primers for TCR Vbeta segments and 13 reverse primers for TCR Jbeta segments was used. The clones in this table, taken by TCRdb from immuneACCESS, are in-frame only. Not every clone is retained; where verified, under half of the shortfall comes from an unresolved V gene, and the cause of the rest is unknown. Across this sample there are 75,000 to 95,000 clones, with 65% to 80% seen only once. The top ten clones comprise about an eighth of the sample. Sequencing was done on a sample of PBMCs. The origin of the receptors is a human donor in good health.

This clone was seen more than once but under ten times. This chain joins TRBV2 and TRBJ2-7; D gene unclear. The CDR3 consists of 13 residues. From germline, CDR1 is SNHLY and CDR2 FYNNEI. V was clipped by 4 bases and J by 0 bases, with 7 bases between them. For the CDR3, the DNA is TGTGCCAGCAGTGTCGCCAGCTCCTACGAGCAGTACTTC. It translates to CASSVASSYEQYF. The whole variable domain, remainder taken from reference TRBV2 and TRBJ2-7, is EPEVTQTPSHQVTQMGQEVILRCVPISNHLYFYWYRQILGQKVEFLVSFYNNEISEKSEIFDDQFSVERPDGSNFTLKIRSTKLEDSAMYFCASSVASSYEQYFGPGTRLTVT.

The gene calls are TRBV7-9 and TRBJ2-1; D gene unclear. Germline-derived CDR1 and CDR2 are SEHNR and FQNEAQ (reference sequence). With 2 bases removed from V and 11 bases from J, the gap between germline ends came to 4 bases. The CDR3 sequence is 10 residues long. The CDR3 reads CASSLQKQFF. CDR3 nucleotide sequence: TGTGCCAGCAGCTTACAGAAGCAGTTCTTC. Full variable domain (outside the CDR3, taken from reference TRBV7-9 and TRBJ2-1): DTGVSQNPRHKITKRGQNVTFRCDPISEHNRLYWYRQTLGQGPEFLTYFQNEAQLEKSRLLSDRFSAERPKGSFSTLEIQRTEQGDSAMYLCASSLQKQFFGPGTRLTVL.

This clone was observed a few times. The chain links TRBV2 to TRBJ2-1; 9 bases agree with TRBD1. CDR1 SNHLY and CDR2 FYNNEI come from the germline V gene. After removal of 5 bases from V and 9 bases from J, the junction contained 11 bases not matched to a gene. The CDR3 totals 15 residues. The DNA for the CDR3 is TGTGCCAGCAGTCCCTCTCTGATACAGGGGGCTGAGCAGTTCTTC. It translates to CASSPSLIQGAEQFF.

The chain uses TRBV5-1 and TRBJ1-2; perhaps TRBD1 as D (5 bases). Germline CDR1 is SGHRS and CDR2 is YFSETQ. V shed 0 bases and J shed 8 bases, with 14 bases lying between them. The CDR3 length is 14 residues. CDR3 coding DNA: TGCGCCAGCAGCTTGGAGCAGGGTTCTTTGGGCTACACCTTC. Amino acid sequence: CASSLEQGSLGYTF.

The sample holds a few counts of this clone. This chain's CDR3 is CASSLGSLGVGDNQPQHF. The CDR3 region has the DNA TGTGCCAGCAGCTTAGGGAGCTTAGGAGTGGGAGACAATCAGCCCCAGCATTTT. V usage is TRBV7-2 and J usage is TRBJ1-5, with D uncertain. This CDR3 is 18 amino acids long. CDR1 is SGHTA and CDR2 is FQGNSA in the germline V gene. Trimming removed 1 base at V and 3 bases at J, with 19 bases between. The whole variable domain, filled in from reference TRBV7-2 and TRBJ1-5, reads GAGVSQSPSNKVTEKGKDVELRCDPISGHTALYWYRQSLGQGLEFLIYFQGNSAPDKSGLPSDRFSAERTGGSVSTLTIQRTQQEDSAVYLCASSLGSLGVGDNQPQHFGDGTRLSIL.

The chain is built from TRBV28 and TRBJ1-2; D is undetermined. V was pared by 6 bases and J by 2 bases, with 10 bases between. The CDR3 is 13 amino acids. Germline V gives CDR1 MDHEN, CDR2 SYDVKM. The CDR3 sequence is CASRPTVNYGYTF. The CDR3 bases are TGTGCCAGCAGACCTACGGTAAACTATGGCTACACCTTC.

The V and J genes are TRBV19 and TRBJ2-2, with D unresolved. This CDR3 region has 12 residues. CDR1 and CDR2 (germline): LNHDA, SQIVND (reference sequence). The V and J ends lost 11 bases and 0 bases respectively, with 7 bases between them. CDR3 nucleotides: TGTGCCCTCGGAGCGAACACCGGGGAGCTGTTTTTT. Translation gives CALGANTGELFF. Full variable domain (remainder filled in from reference TRBV19 and TRBJ2-2): DGGITQSPKYLFRKEGQNVTLSCEQNLNHDAMYWYRQDPGQGLRLIYYSQIVNDFQKGDIAEGYSVSREKKESFPLTVTSAQKNPTAFYLCALGANTGELFFGEGSRLTVL.

The chain joins TRBV6-4 to TRBJ2-3; 8 nucleotides match TRBD2. The CDR3 length is 17 residues. Trimming at V came to 0 bases and at J to 4 bases, leaving 9 bases not matched to a gene. Germline CDR1 is MRHNA and CDR2 is SNTAGT. The CDR3 nucleotides are TGTGCCAGCAGTGACTCAAATCGGGGGGGAGTACCAGATACGCAGTATTTT. The encoded protein is CASSDSNRGGVPDTQYF.

To note about this clone: At one end, the junction sequence differs from germline, possibly due to a read error. CDR3 in amino acids: CASSFDSYGYPF. The CDR3 region has the DNA TGTGCCAGCAGCTTCGACAGCTATGGCTACCCCTTC. The chain employs TRBV7-9 and TRBJ1-2, with D possibly being TRBD1 (5 bases). Germline V lookup: CDR1 SEHNR, CDR2 FQNEAQ (reference sequence). The CDR3 extends over 12 amino acids.